What follows are 15 T cell receptor beta chains derived from one specimen sequenced in a study of neurological immune-mediated disorders. A single record per CDR3 protein comes from TCRdb applying MiXCR to the 5' RACE reads. The sample has around 14,000 distinct CDR3 sequences, under 8% seen once. The source material was CD8+ T cells from blood. These receptor sequences come from a middle-aged woman in good health.

Many counts were recorded for this clonotype. This chain joins TRBV5-1 and TRBJ2-7; no clear D. V dropped 0 bases and J dropped 3 bases, with 7 bases sitting between them. CDR3 length: 13 residues. Germline CDR1 SGHRS, CDR2 YFSETQ. The CDR3 protein is CASSLGLDYEQYF. CDR3 nucleotide sequence: TGCGCCAGCAGCTTGGGGTTGGACTACGAGCAGTACTTC. Full variable domain (missing parts from reference TRBV5-1 and TRBJ2-7): KAGVTQTPRYLIKTRGQQVTLSCSPISGHRSVSWYQQTPGQGLQFLFEYFSETQRNKGNFPGRFSGRQFSNSRSEMNVSTLELGDSALYLCASSLGLDYEQYFGPGTRLTVT.

This clonotype was observed many times. This chain connects TRBV20-1 to TRBJ2-7; 9 nucleotides match TRBD2. Germline V gene data show CDR1 as DFQATT and CDR2 as SNEGSKA (reference sequence). The CDR3 has 20 amino acids. The junction had 26 bases not matched to a gene; V was cut back by 2 bases and J by 6 bases. The CDR3 spells CSARHPPELAGPRWTTEQYF. As DNA, the CDR3 is TGCAGTGCTAGACACCCCCCCGAACTAGCGGGTCCAAGGTGGACTACCGAGCAGTACTTC.

This clonotype was counted many times. The rearrangement joins TRBV21-1 to TRBJ2-7; the D call TRBD1 from the table was never checked on the DNA. TRBV21-1 is a pseudogene segment. The CDR3 is 14 amino acids. The chain's CDR3 is CASSKWDTYYEQYF. The CDR3 DNA sequence: TGTGCCAGCAGCAAGTGGGACACCTACTACGAGCAGTACTTC.

This clonotype was counted ten times or more. This chain links TRBV6-5 with TRBJ2-2; maybe TRBD1 (8 bases). V lost 7 bases and J lost 7, with 28 bases in between. CDR3 size: 18 residues. CDR1 and CDR2 (germline): MNHEY, SVGAGI. The CDR3 here is CASKGGPQTGATLGELFF. For the CDR3, the DNA is TGTGCCAGCAAGGGGGGGCCTCAGACAGGGGCGACCCTCGGGGAGCTGTTTTTT.

This clonotype was seen many times. This rearrangement joins TRBV5-1 to TRBJ2-5; D uncertain. This CDR3 region has 15 residues. Germline V gene sequence: CDR1 SGHRS, CDR2 YFSETQ. V lost 5 bases and J 0 bases, leaving 14 bases between the germline ends. CDR3 in DNA: TGCGCCAGCAGATACACCCCACCGAACCAAGAGACCCAGTACTTC. This sequence encodes CASRYTPPNQETQYF.

This clonotype was counted ten times or more. This chain uses TRBV13 with TRBJ1-4; TRBD1 matches 11 bases. The CDR3 consists of 15 residues. Germline assignment: CDR1 PRHDT and CDR2 FYEKMQ (reference sequence). The ends lost 5 bases at V and 8 bases at J; junction bases unmatched: 7. CDR3 sequence reads: CASSSKDRGREKLFF. The CDR3 region has the DNA TGTGCCAGCAGCAGCAAGGACAGGGGGCGAGAAAAACTGTTTTTT.

In its sample, this clonotype was seen many times. The CDR3 bases are TGCAGTGCTAGTAGGGGCGGGGGGGCAGCAGATACGCAGTATTTT. This sequence encodes CSASRGGGAADTQYF. The chain couples TRBV20-1 to TRBJ2-3; 9 bases map to TRBD2. From germline, CDR1 is DFQATT and CDR2 SNEGSKA (reference sequence). Germline trimming cut 3 bases from V and 4 bases from J; bases unmatched to any gene: 8. The CDR3 is 15 amino acids.

This clonotype showed up many times. The chain couples TRBV4-1 to TRBJ2-7; 9 bases line up with TRBD2. This CDR3 region has 15 residues. Germline V gene sequence: CDR1 MGHRA, CDR2 YSYEKL. J gave up 3 bases and V 3 bases, and 6 bases lay outside the gene matches. CDR3 in amino acids: CASSHDLAGNYEQYF. CDR3 DNA sequence: TGCGCCAGCAGCCACGACCTAGCGGGGAACTACGAGCAGTACTTC.

This clonotype came up many times. This chain connects TRBV4-1 to TRBJ2-3; D could derive from TRBD1 or TRBD2 (6 bases each). Germline V lookup: CDR1 MGHRA, CDR2 YSYEKL. The CDR3 runs to 16 residues. V was trimmed by 4 bases and J by 4 bases, leaving 18 bases between them. The CDR3 DNA is TGCGCCAGCAGCCCGATCCAGTGGGGGGCGGCAGATACGCAGTATTTT. Its translation: CASSPIQWGAADTQYF.

The table lists this clonotype with many counts. The rearrangement joins TRBV24-1 to TRBJ2-3; D perhaps matches TRBD2 (6 bases). The V gene lost 4 bases and the J gene lost 11 bases, with 15 bases spanning the gap. Germline values: CDR1 KGHDR, CDR2 SFDVKD. This CDR3 spans 13 amino acids. CDR3 sequence: CATSEVGGFEQYF. CDR3 bases: TGTGCCACCAGTGAGGTTGGGGGGTTTGAGCAGTATTTT.

This clonotype appeared many times. The chain joins TRBV6-5 to TRBJ1-1, with TRBD1 matching 12 bases. V gave up 0 bases and J gave up 11 bases; unmatched junction bases: 4. Germline V gene data show CDR1 as MNHEY and CDR2 as SVGAGI. The CDR3 is 14 residues long. The CDR3 loop reads CASSYSGQGARAFF. The CDR3 DNA reads as TGTGCCAGCAGTTACTCGGGACAGGGGGCGCGGGCTTTCTTT.

Ten or more counts support this clonotype. The V gene is TRBV6-2 or TRBV6-3, the J gene TRBJ2-1; 7 bases match TRBD2. Germline CDR1 MNHEY, CDR2 SVGEGT. This CDR3 comprises 16 residues. V shed 8 bases, J shed 0 bases, and the junction held 10 bases outside the gene matches. CDR3 DNA: TGTGCCAGCCACCCGCTACAGCGGGGCTCCTACAATGAGCAGTTCTTC. This encodes CASHPLQRGSYNEQFF.

This clonotype has ten or more counts. The genes are TRBV5-1 and TRBJ2-2; D uncertain. The CDR3 loop spans 17 amino acids. CDR1 is SGHRS, CDR2 YFSETQ, per germline. V gave up 0 bases and J gave up 4 bases, with 16 bases separating them. The CDR3 DNA follows: TGCGCCAGCAGCTTGGCGGTAACTACGGAACGCACCGGGGAGCTGTTTTTT. This sequence encodes CASSLAVTTERTGELFF.

This clonotype has ten or more counts. This chain links TRBV14 with TRBJ2-3; TRBD2 matches 7 bases. Germline V CDR1 and CDR2: SGHDN, FVKESK. With V trimmed by 0 bases and J by 6 bases, 3 bases remained unmatched. The CDR3 sequence is 14 residues long. CDR3 in DNA: TGTGCCAGCAGCCAAGAAATGGGAGGGGATACGCAGTATTTT. This translates into CASSQEMGGDTQYF.

By its share, this clonotype is medium-sized. This chain uses TRBV3-1 with TRBJ1-2; D call uncertain. CDR1 and CDR2 (germline): LGHDT, YNNKEL (reference sequence). The germline V and J ends were trimmed by 1 base and 4 bases, with 10 bases remaining between them. The CDR3 runs 14 residues. CDR3 in amino acids: CASSQVLGSYGYTF. The DNA of the CDR3 is TGTGCCAGCAGCCAAGTTTTAGGGAGCTATGGCTACACCTTC.